A single sample is the source of the 16 T cell receptor beta chains below, sequenced in a study of response to subunit inactivated influenza vaccine. TCRdb ran MiXCR on the RT-PCR reads and lists one entry per CDR3 protein. The top ten clones hold under 15% of a sample with 500,000 to 600,000 distinct CDR3 sequences, less than 8% of them seen once. The specimen comprised PBMCs from blood, sampled around 25 months after vaccination. The receptors were sampled from a man aged 50-75 years who received an inactivated influenza vaccine.

This clonotype was observed a few times. The chain recombines TRBV6-2 or TRBV6-3 with TRBJ2-1, with 10 nucleotides matching TRBD2. This CDR3 comprises 16 residues. With 5 bases clipped from V and 6 bases from J, the junction kept 10 bases outside the gene matches. CDR1 MNHEY and CDR2 SVGEGT come from the germline V gene. CDR3 in amino acids: CASSTQREGSTNEQFF. The CDR3 DNA is TGTGCCAGCAGTACCCAGCGGGAGGGTTCCACCAATGAGCAGTTCTTC.

This clonotype came up many times. This chain connects TRBV7-9 to TRBJ2-2; the D is unclear. CDR3 length equals 14 residues. Trimming removed 3 bases at V and 0 bases at J, with 5 bases between. Germline V lookup: CDR1 SEHNR, CDR2 FQNEAQ (reference sequence). CDR3 residues: CASSFDSNTGELFF. The CDR3 DNA reads as TGTGCCAGCAGCTTCGATTCGAACACCGGGGAGCTGTTTTTT.

Only a few counts were recorded for this clonotype. The gene calls are TRBV20-1 and TRBJ1-6; D gene uncertain. Trimming took 3 bases from V and 7 from J, leaving 10 bases between them. The germline gives CDR1 DFQATT, CDR2 SNEGSKA (reference sequence). This CDR3 is 13 amino acids long. The CDR3 reads CSASPGWNSPLHF. CDR3 DNA: TGCAGTGCTAGTCCCGGCTGGAATTCACCCCTCCACTTT.

The chain carries TRBV2 and TRBJ1-2; 9 nucleotides agree with TRBD1. From germline, CDR1 is SNHLY and CDR2 FYNNEI. V dropped 4 bases and J dropped 6; count of bases not matched to a gene: 9. This CDR3 region has 15 residues. In DNA, the CDR3 is TGTGCCAGCAGTGTTTCCGGGACAGGGATCGATGGCTACACCTTC. Its protein is CASSVSGTGIDGYTF.

The chain joins TRBV24-1 to TRBJ2-1, with D possibly TRBD2 on 6 matching bases. The V and J ends lost 6 bases and 8 bases respectively, with 16 bases between them. CDR1 KGHDR and CDR2 SFDVKD come from the germline V gene. The CDR3 has 14 amino acids. CDR3 bases: TGTGCCACCAGTTGGAGGGCTGGCGGGGATGAGCAGTTCTTC. Translated: CATSWRAGGDEQFF.

The chain is built from TRBV29-1 and TRBJ2-7, with D perhaps matching TRBD2 (6 bases). The CDR3 covers 12 residues. Germline assignment: CDR1 SQVTM and CDR2 ANQGSEA. Trimming left V 1 base short and J 9 bases short, with 13 bases between. Here the CDR3 DNA reads TGCAGCGTTGAAGTGGCGGGGACTGGGCAGTACTTC. It yields the protein CSVEVAGTGQYF.

The V and J genes are TRBV29-1 and TRBJ2-7; 12 bases agree with TRBD2. The CDR3 loop spans 13 amino acids. The trim removed 4 bases at V and 3 bases at J, leaving 1 base unmatched. Per germline, CDR1 SQVTM and CDR2 ANQGSEA. The CDR3 here is CSVALAGGYEQYF. In nucleotides, the CDR3 is TGCAGCGTTGCACTAGCGGGGGGCTACGAGCAGTACTTC.

This clonotype has a count of ten or more. One junction end does not reproduce the germline sequence, and a read error may be involved. The chain is built from TRBV12-3 or TRBV12-4 and TRBJ2-2; possibly TRBD2 for D (6 bases). This CDR3 is 14 amino acids long. CDR3 sequence: CASSSGTLPGEELF. The CDR3 bases are TGTGCCAGCAGTTCAGGGACTTTGCCGGGCGAGGAGCTTTTT.

Only a few counts were recorded for this clonotype. This rearrangement joins TRBV15 to TRBJ1-1, with D uncertain. Between the trimmed V and J ends, which lost 0 bases and 7 bases, there was a span of 9 bases. This CDR3 region has 13 residues. Germline V lookup: CDR1 LNHNV, CDR2 YYDKDF (reference sequence). CDR3 sequence: CATSREPGNEAFF. The CDR3 DNA sequence: TGTGCCACCAGCAGAGAGCCAGGTAATGAAGCTTTCTTT.

This clonotype turned up a few times. The chain employs TRBV6-2 or TRBV6-3 and TRBJ2-3, with D hard to call. The CDR3 loop spans 16 amino acids. Germline CDR1 is MNHEY and CDR2 is SVGEGT. V was cut by 4 bases and J by 1 base, with 15 bases left in between. The CDR3 protein is CASSSLFLEGTDTQYF. The CDR3 DNA follows: TGTGCCAGCAGTTCCCTATTCCTGGAAGGCACAGATACGCAGTATTTT.

The chain uses TRBV20-1 and TRBJ2-1; D is unresolved. The CDR3 is 15 amino acids. Trimming pared 5 bases from V and 4 bases from J, leaving 18 bases between. The V gene's germline CDR1 is DFQATT and CDR2 SNEGSKA (reference sequence). This chain's CDR3 is CSAPPQDPRYNEQFF. CDR3 DNA: TGCAGTGCTCCACCCCAAGACCCGAGGTACAATGAGCAGTTCTTC.

This clonotype was seen only a few times. V usage is TRBV5-1 and J usage is TRBJ2-5; 8 bases match TRBD1. V dropped 4 bases and J dropped 4; count of bases not matched to a gene: 9. Germline V gene lookup returns CDR1 SGHRS and CDR2 YFSETQ. This CDR3 region has 15 residues. For the CDR3, the DNA is TGCGCCAGCAGCCCTAAAGGACAGGGTACAGAGACCCAGTACTTC. It translates to CASSPKGQGTETQYF.

This clonotype was seen at least ten times. This chain links TRBV4-3 with TRBJ1-4; TRBD1 might be the D (6 bases). The V end was cut by 0 bases, the J end by 5 bases, with 13 bases between. This CDR3 has 16 residues. Germline V lookup: CDR1 LGHNA, CDR2 YSLEER. The CDR3 bases are TGCGCCAGCAGCCAAGATGGGAGGGGGATAAATGAAAAACTGTTTTTT. Translated, it gives CASSQDGRGINEKLFF.

In this sample, this clonotype turned up a few times. J is TRBJ2-2 and V is TRBV20-1, with D perhaps TRBD2 (5 bases). CDR1 DFQATT and CDR2 SNEGSKA come from the germline V gene (reference sequence). Between the trimmed V and J ends, which lost 3 bases and 6 bases, there was a span of 11 bases. CDR3 length equals 13 residues. CDR3 in amino acids: CSASIPGSGELFF. The CDR3 bases are TGCAGTGCTAGTATCCCGGGGTCCGGGGAGCTGTTTTTT.

The V gene is TRBV15, the J gene TRBJ2-7; D perhaps matches TRBD2 (5 bases). Trimming removed 0 bases from V and 2 bases from J, with 11 bases in between. The CDR3 extends over 15 amino acids. CDR1 is LNHNV, CDR2 YYDKDF, per germline (reference sequence). The CDR3 reads CATSRDRGLTYEQYF. The CDR3 coding sequence is TGTGCCACCAGCAGAGATCGAGGGCTAACCTACGAGCAGTACTTC.

This clonotype has at least ten counts. This chain connects TRBV20-1 to TRBJ2-3; D may be TRBD1 (5 bases). From germline, CDR1 is DFQATT and CDR2 SNEGSKA (reference sequence). This CDR3 comprises 14 residues. V gave up 3 bases and J gave up 4 bases, with 14 bases separating them. CDR3 loop: CSASRQGVPDTQYF. CDR3 DNA sequence: TGCAGTGCTAGTAGGCAGGGCGTACCAGATACGCAGTATTTT.